Following are 18 T cell receptor beta chains from one sample sequenced in a study of early T cells in non-severe SARS-CoV-2 infection. TCRdb ran MiXCR on the 5' RACE reads and lists one entry per CDR3 protein. The table lists tens of thousands of distinct CDR3 sequences, about an eighth of them singletons. The sequenced sample was whole blood, obtained at baseline. These receptor sequences come from an adult who was a healthcare worker with PCR-confirmed SARS-CoV-2 infection or an uninfected control (not recorded which).

The sample holds a few counts of this clonotype. This chain uses TRBV20-1 with TRBJ2-5; 8 bases agree with TRBD1. Trimming at V came to 6 bases and at J to 5 bases, leaving 5 bases not matched to a gene. Germline values: CDR1 DFQATT, CDR2 SNEGSKA (reference sequence). The length of the CDR3 is 12 residues. The CDR3 reads CSAATGAETQYF. The CDR3 bases are TGCAGTGCCGCGACAGGGGCGGAGACCCAGTACTTC.

This clonotype was seen only a few times. CDR3 region: CSAQGQPSSYEQYF. CDR3 sequence (DNA): TGCAGTGCGCAGGGACAGCCCAGCTCCTACGAGCAGTACTTC. The chain uses TRBV20-1 and TRBJ2-7; TRBD1 agrees at 7 bases. CDR1 is DFQATT, CDR2 SNEGSKA, per germline (reference sequence). The CDR3 sequence is 14 residues long. The V segment lost 6 bases and the J segment 0 bases; nucleotides outside the gene matches: 8.

This CDR3 is CASAVGRDTGELFF. The CDR3 DNA reads as TGTGCCAGCGCTGTGGGGCGGGACACCGGGGAGCTGTTTTTT. This sequence joins TRBV7-9 and TRBJ2-2; D could derive from TRBD1 or TRBD2 (5 bases each). The CDR3 totals 14 residues. V was trimmed by 8 bases and J by 3 bases, leaving 13 bases between them. Germline CDR1 is SEHNR and CDR2 is FQNEAQ (reference sequence). Using reference TRBV7-9 and TRBJ2-2 for the parts outside the CDR3, the full variable domain is DTGVSQNPRHKITKRGQNVTFRCDPISEHNRLYWYRQTLGQGPEFLTYFQNEAQLEKSRLLSDRFSAERPKGSFSTLEIQRTEQGDSAMYLCASAVGRDTGELFFGEGSRLTVL.

This clonotype appeared many times. The chain joins TRBV11-1 to TRBJ2-3; D remains ambiguous. Germline CDR1 and CDR2: SGHAT and FQDESV (reference sequence). Trimming shortened V by 2 bases and J by 5 bases, and 8 bases separated the two germline ends. The CDR3 length is 13 residues. CDR3 nucleotide sequence: TGTGCCAGCAGCTTATCTGCTAAAGATACGCAGTATTTT. It encodes CASSLSAKDTQYF.

The genes are TRBV29-1 and TRBJ2-7; tentatively, D is TRBD2 (5 bases). The CDR3 contains 11 residues. The germline CDR1 and CDR2 sequences are SQVTM and ANQGSEA. Trimming took 6 bases from V and 7 from J, leaving 13 bases between them. This chain's CDR3 is CSVERGGEQYF. The CDR3 DNA reads as TGCAGCGTCGAACGTGGCGGGGAGCAGTACTTC.

This clonotype was picked up a small number of times. This chain links TRBV6-2 or TRBV6-3 with TRBJ2-1, with a tentative D call TRBD1 (5 bases). CDR1 and CDR2 (germline): MNHEY, SVGEGT. This CDR3 region has 16 residues. V lost 6 bases and J lost 4, with 19 bases in between. Written as DNA, the CDR3 is TGTGCCAGCAGGAGATTAACGGACAAATCTTACAATGAGCAGTTCTTC. It yields the protein CASRRLTDKSYNEQFF.

J is TRBJ2-7 and V is TRBV28, with a weak D call TRBD1 (6 bases). This CDR3 comprises 15 residues. V was trimmed by 4 bases and J by 5 bases, leaving 18 bases between them. In germline, CDR1 is MDHEN, CDR2 SYDVKM. Here the CDR3 DNA reads TGTGCCAGCAGTTCCTACCAACAGGGATCCCACGAGCAGTACTTC. Its protein product is CASSSYQQGSHEQYF. The whole variable domain, filled in from reference TRBV28 and TRBJ2-7, reads DVKVTQSSRYLVKRTGEKVFLECVQDMDHENMFWYRQDPGLGLRLIYFSYDVKMKEKGDIPEGYSVSREKKERFSLILESASTNQTSMYLCASSSYQQGSHEQYFGPGTRLTVT.

This clonotype was detected only a few times. The chain links TRBV7-8 to TRBJ1-2, with D possibly matching TRBD1 (5 bases). CDR1 and CDR2 from the germline V gene are SGHVS and FQNEAQ. The CDR3 covers 14 residues. V was shortened by 1 base and J by 5 bases, with 11 bases between the two germline ends. The CDR3 DNA follows: TGTGCCAGCAGCTTAGGTCGCAGGGTTTATGGCTACACCTTC. This sequence encodes CASSLGRRVYGYTF.

This clonotype was counted at least ten times. The chain recombines TRBV6-2 or TRBV6-3 with TRBJ1-3, with D perhaps TRBD1 (6 bases). Germline V CDR1 and CDR2: MNHEY, SVGEGT. The V end was cut by 6 bases, the J end by 3 bases, with 18 bases between. The CDR3 totals 16 residues. The CDR3: CASRPRDTLGGNTIYF. In DNA, the CDR3 is TGTGCCAGCAGACCCCGGGACACCCTCGGTGGAAACACCATATATTTT.

Points on this clonotype: This may come from a read error, since a much larger clone is one base off. This chain uses TRBV7-9 with TRBJ2-3; weak D call: TRBD2 (5 bases). This CDR3 is 12 amino acids long. CDR1 and CDR2 from the germline V gene are SEHNR and FQNEAQ (reference sequence). The CDR3: CVSRTSTDTQYF. In nucleotides, the CDR3 is TGTGTCAGCAGGACTAGCACAGATACGCAGTATTTT.

This clonotype has a handful of counts. The V and J genes are TRBV9 and TRBJ2-1; D uncertain. V was trimmed by 0 bases and J by 0 bases, leaving 10 bases between them. Germline V lookup: CDR1 SGDLS, CDR2 YYNGEE. CDR3 length: 16 residues. CDR3 sequence reads: CASSVGQTSSYNEQFF. The CDR3 nucleotides read TGTGCCAGCAGCGTAGGTCAGACGAGCTCCTACAATGAGCAGTTCTTC. Filled out from reference TRBV9 and TRBJ2-1, the complete variable domain reads DSGVTQTPKHLITATGQRVTLRCSPRSGDLSVYWYQQSLDQGLQFLIQYYNGEERAKGNILERFSAQQFPDLHSELNLSSLELGDSALYFCASSVGQTSSYNEQFFGPGTRLTVL.

In its sample, this clonotype was seen a few times. The genes are TRBV6-5 and TRBJ2-5; D unclear. Trimming left V 5 bases short and J 5 bases short, with 18 bases between. In germline, CDR1 is MNHEY, CDR2 SVGAGI. CDR3 length: 15 amino acids. The CDR3 DNA follows: TGTGCCAGCAGTGAAGGTCCAAGTTCCTGTGAGACCCAGTACTTC. It encodes CASSEGPSSCETQYF.

This clonotype was seen more than once but under ten times. The gene calls are TRBV18 and TRBJ1-2; 8 positions match TRBD1. Germline CDR1 and CDR2: KGHSH and LQKENI. The CDR3 loop spans 15 amino acids. V was pared by 3 bases and J by 3 bases, with 6 bases of the junction left unmatched. CDR3 loop: CASSPVRQGYYGYTF. The CDR3 bases are TGTGCCAGCTCACCCGTCAGACAGGGGTACTATGGCTACACCTTC.

In its sample, this clonotype was seen a few times. V is TRBV23-1 and J is TRBJ2-7; 7 positions match TRBD1. TRBV23-1 is annotated as an ORF whose role is uncertain. The CDR3 is 16 amino acids. V shed 6 bases, J shed 0 bases, and the junction held 11 bases outside the gene matches. The CDR3 bases are TGCGCCAGCAGCTGCTACCGGGACAGAAGCTCCTACGAGCAGTACTTC. It is translated as CASSCYRDRSSYEQYF.

This clonotype was observed many times. The rearrangement joins TRBV6-2 or TRBV6-3 to TRBJ2-3; no clear D. This CDR3 comprises 12 residues. V lost 6 bases and J lost 6, with 10 bases in between. Germline CDR1 reads MNHEY; CDR2 reads SVGEGT. The CDR3 reads CASRDLGDTQYF. The DNA of the CDR3 is TGTGCCAGCAGGGACCTGGGGGATACGCAGTATTTT.

This clonotype was detected only a few times. This chain uses TRBV5-1 with TRBJ1-5, with a possible D match to TRBD1 (5 bases). The germline gives CDR1 SGHRS, CDR2 YFSETQ. This CDR3 spans 14 amino acids. V shed 3 bases and J shed 0 bases, with 7 bases lying between them. In DNA, the CDR3 is TGCGCCAGCAGCTCGGGACTTAGCAATCAGCCCCAGCATTTT. Amino acids: CASSSGLSNQPQHF.

V is TRBV11-2 and J is TRBJ2-7, with D perhaps TRBD1 (5 bases). The CDR3 totals 13 residues. V lost 5 bases and J 2 bases, leaving 10 bases between the germline ends. Germline V CDR1 and CDR2: SGHAT, FQNNGV. CDR3 nucleotides: TGTGCCAGCAGCCCAGGGTTCCCCTACGAGCAGTACTTC. Translated, it gives CASSPGFPYEQYF. Full variable domain (missing parts from reference TRBV11-2 and TRBJ2-7): EAGVAQSPRYKIIEKRQSVAFWCNPISGHATLYWYQQILGQGPKLLIQFQNNGVVDDSQLPKDRFSAERLKGVDSTLKIQPAKLEDSAVYLCASSPGFPYEQYFGPGTRLTVT.

The V call is TRBV20-1, the J call TRBJ2-5, with D hard to call. V was trimmed by 4 bases and J by 5 bases, leaving 11 bases between them. CDR1 is DFQATT, CDR2 SNEGSKA, per germline (reference sequence). The CDR3 is 12 residues long. CDR3 in DNA: TGCAGTGCTATGAGGATTCTGGAGACCCAGTACTTC. This codes for CSAMRILETQYF.